Listed below are T cell receptor beta chains from one sample, sequenced in a study of cytomegalovirus exposure and HLA in healthy donors. Measured with immunoSEQ multiplex PCR; TCRdb has only the in-frame clones, and not every one. The data show 95,000 to 150,000 clones, over 70% seen once. Source material: PBMCs. The receptors come from a woman aged 18-29 years in good health and CMV-seronegative. The CDR3 runs from the conserved cysteine through the conserved F or W. D genes are given only for firm matches. Size values are once, few and many counts, or a class for expanded clones, and some rows have none.

D gene	clone size	V gene	J gene	CDR3 DNA	CDR3 protein
TRBD1	-	TRBV5-4	TRBJ1-3	TGTGCCAGCAGCTTGACTGGACAGGGTATTGTCGTCGGAAACACCATATATTTT	CASSLTGQGIVVGNTIYF
-	-	TRBV19	TRBJ2-6	TGTGCCAGTAGTATAGTGAGGGCGACCAGGGGGGCCAACGTCCTGACTTTC	CASSIVRATRGANVLTF
-	once	TRBV9	TRBJ2-3	TGTGCCAGCAGCGTAGCCGGGACTTACACAGATACGCAGTATTTT	CASSVAGTYTDTQYF
TRBD2	-	TRBV7-8	TRBJ2-7	TGTGCCAGCAGCCCGGCCAAGACTAGCGGGGGTCCCTACGAGCAGTACTTC	CASSPAKTSGGPYEQYF
-	-	TRBV6-6	TRBJ1-2	TGTGCCACCGTGTTTATAGACTATGGCTACACCTTC	CATVFIDYGYTF
TRBD2	-	TRBV6-5	TRBJ2-2	TGTGCCAGCAGTTATACGGGGGGGAGAACCGGGGAGCTGTTTTTT	CASSYTGGRTGELFF
TRBD1	-	TRBV7-2	TRBJ2-2	TGTGCCAGCAGCCGGGGACAGCCAAACACCGGGGAGCTGTTTTTT	CASSRGQPNTGELFF
-	-	TRBV7-2	TRBJ1-2	TGTGCCAGCAGCTCGTGGGGGGACGGCCGATATGGCTACACCTTC	CASSSWGDGRYGYTF
-	-	TRBV27	TRBJ1-5	TGTGCCAGCAGTGGGGGGGGTGCCCAGCATTTT	CASSGGGAQHF
-	-	TRBV7-9	TRBJ1-5	TGTGCCAGCAGCTTAGAACAAAATCAGCCCCAGCATTTT	CASSLEQNQPQHF
TRBD1	once	TRBV6-4	TRBJ1-5	TGTGCCAGCAGCAGGGGGATGGGTCAGCCCCAGCATTTT	CASSRGMGQPQHF
-	-	TRBV6-1	TRBJ1-5	TGTGCCAGCAGTGATCGCTGGGAGAATCAGCCCCAGCATTTT	CASSDRWENQPQHF
-	once	TRBV20-1	TRBJ1-1	TGCAGTGCACCCCGGGACATAGAAGCTTTCTTT	CSAPRDIEAFF
-	-	TRBV4-3	TRBJ2-1	TGCGCCAGCAGCCAAGATCTTCAGGGAAATGAGCAGTTCTTC	CASSQDLQGNEQFF
TRBD1	-	TRBV18	TRBJ1-2	TGTGCCAGCTCACCACCGGGGACAGGGAACTATGGCTACACCTTC	CASSPPGTGNYGYTF
-	few	TRBV19	TRBJ2-3	TGTGCCAGTAGTCTGTATAGTGGTACGCAGTATTTT	CASSLYSGTQYF
-	-	TRBV27	TRBJ1-1	TGTGCCAGCAGACAGGGTTTTGGCACTGAAGCTTTCTTT	CASRQGFGTEAFF
-	-	TRBV19	TRBJ1-5	TGTGCCAGTAGTATAGATCTAGAGGTGAAGCCCCAGCATTTT	CASSIDLEVKPQHF
-	-	TRBV7-2	TRBJ2-6	TGTGCCAGCAGCTTAGTTAGCGGAATCTCTGGGGCCAACGTCCTGACTTTC	CASSLVSGISGANVLTF
-	-	TRBV9	TRBJ2-5	TGTGCCAGCAGCGTAGCGCACGGTCAAGAGACCCAGTACTTC	CASSVAHGQETQYF
-	-	TRBV18	TRBJ1-1	TGTGCCAGCTCACCGACAGGGAACACTGAAGCTTTCTTT	CASSPTGNTEAFF
-	-	TRBV5-8	TRBJ1-5	TGTGCCAGCACCAGGTATAGCAATCAGCCCCAGCATTTT	CASTRYSNQPQHF
-	-	TRBV18	TRBJ1-2	TGTGCCAGCTCACCCCGGGACTCAAGTGGCTACACCTTC	CASSPRDSSGYTF
TRBD1	-	TRBV29-1	TRBJ1-2	TGCAGCGCCCGGGACAGGGGGCGAACATATGGCTACACCTTC	CSARDRGRTYGYTF
-	-	TRBV9	TRBJ2-1	TGTGCCAGCAGCGACTACCCCAGGGGATTACAATTTGAGCAGTTCTTC	CASSDYPRGLQFEQFF
-	-	TRBV6-1	TRBJ1-5	TGTGCCAGCAGTGAACAGCAGGGTGGTCAGCCCCAGCATTTT	CASSEQQGGQPQHF
-	-	TRBV6-5	TRBJ2-2	TGTGCCAGCAGTTTAGGGGGGGTCGGCGGGGAGCTGTTTTTT	CASSLGGVGGELFF
-	-	TRBV5-5	TRBJ2-7	TGTGCCAGCAGCTTGGTTAGTTACTACGAGCAGTACTTC	CASSLVSYYEQYF